This TCR delta chain emerged from a study of gamma-delta chains in newborns, infants, children. On the study more broadly: Polyclonal expansion of innate γδ T cells after birth follows microbial exposure.

Trimming left V 0 bases short and J 0 bases short, with 38 bases between. The CDR3 is 25 residues long. Looked up from germline, CDR1 is TSWWSYY and CDR2 is QGS. TCRdb repeated clone calling on the reads with CATT. Seen here are thousands of delta-chain clones, approximately 1.6% observed once, and the top ten hold about a third. The sequencing sample was made of blood. The chain couples TRDV1 to TRDJ1, with TRDD2 as a possible D gene (6 bases). This TCR was recovered from a child who was a newborn, infant or young child, either healthy, febrile or measles-vaccinated (not recorded which). The CDR3 reads CALGELSNFLALEWGRSGHTDKLIF. The CDR3 bases are TGTGCTCTTGGGGAACTTTCGAACTTCCTCGCATTGGAGTGGGGTCGTTCTGGGCACACCGATAAACTCATCTTT.